A single sample is the source of the 18 T cell receptor beta chains below, sequenced in a study of T-cell reconstitution after alpha-beta-depleted transplantation in children. A TCRbeta library incorporating unique molecular identifiers was prepared. TCRdb called the PCR reads again in MiXCR, with one record for every CDR3 protein. The table includes a few hundred thousand distinct CDR3 sequences, 9.7% detected once. The input for sequencing was PBMCs from the stem cell graft donor, taken from the stem cell graft. Source of these receptors: a human donor who donated a stem cell graft to a child with SCID.

The chain has TRBV19 and TRBJ1-5, with 11 nucleotides matching TRBD1. This CDR3 comprises 15 residues. J lost 5 bases, V lost 7 bases, and 7 bases had no gene match. In germline, CDR1 is LNHDA, CDR2 SQIVND (reference sequence). CDR3 sequence: CASIPDRGLYQPQHF. The CDR3 DNA reads TGTGCCAGTATCCCGGACAGGGGGCTCTATCAGCCCCAGCATTTT. The complete variable domain, with remaining parts taken from reference TRBV19 and TRBJ1-5, reads DGGITQSPKYLFRKEGQNVTLSCEQNLNHDAMYWYRQDPGQGLRLIYYSQIVNDFQKGDIAEGYSVSREKKESFPLTVTSAQKNPTAFYLCASIPDRGLYQPQHFGDGTRLSIL.

This clonotype was picked up many times. The chain employs TRBV5-1 and TRBJ2-2; D unclear. The CDR3 extends over 14 amino acids. Germline CDR1 is SGHRS and CDR2 is YFSETQ. With 4 bases removed from V and 3 bases from J, the gap between germline ends came to 10 bases. DNA of the CDR3: TGCGCCAGCAGCACAGCTGCCGACACCGGGGAGCTGTTTTTT. It translates to CASSTAADTGELFF.

This clonotype was seen at least ten times. This chain joins TRBV3-1 and TRBJ2-3; D is perhaps TRBD1 or TRBD2 (6 bases each). Trimming took 4 bases from V and 8 from J, leaving 19 bases between them. Germline loops: CDR1 LGHDT, CDR2 YNNKEL (reference sequence). The CDR3 extends over 15 amino acids. This CDR3 reads CASSLPGAGSGTQYF. The DNA of the CDR3 is TGTGCCAGCAGCCTTCCGGGGGCAGGCTCCGGTACGCAGTATTTT.

This clonotype has at least ten counts. V and J are TRBV5-5 and TRBJ1-4, with D unresolved. Per germline, CDR1 SGHKS and CDR2 YYEKEE (reference sequence). V was pared by 0 bases and J by 8 bases, with 17 bases between. The CDR3 totals 16 residues. The CDR3 nucleotides are TGTGCCAGCAGCTTGGAGTTTGGGCCAGGTCCCGAAAAACTGTTTTTT. It translates to CASSLEFGPGPEKLFF.

CDR3 residues: CASSRDRGWQETQYF. The DNA for the CDR3 is TGTGCCAGCAGCAGAGACAGGGGATGGCAAGAGACCCAGTACTTC. The V and J genes are TRBV6-1 and TRBJ2-5; 8 bases map to TRBD1. Per germline, CDR1 MNHNS and CDR2 SASEGT. The CDR3 extends over 15 amino acids. V lost 6 bases and J lost 2; bases outside the gene matches: 8.

This clonotype was counted a few times. The chain couples TRBV5-1 to TRBJ1-1; 8 bases line up with TRBD1. V trimming: 0 bases; J trimming: 0 bases; junction bases outside the gene matches: 7. Germline-derived CDR1 and CDR2 are SGHRS and YFSETQ. This CDR3 is built from 17 residues. The DNA of the CDR3 is TGCGCCAGCAGCTTGGAGGCAGGGGGCTTTATGAACACTGAAGCTTTCTTT. This encodes CASSLEAGGFMNTEAFF.

This clonotype has a count of ten or more. This chain connects TRBV10-3 to TRBJ2-5; TRBD1 agrees at 7 bases. After removal of 2 bases from V and 5 bases from J, the junction contained 8 bases not matched to a gene. The V gene's germline CDR1 is ENHRY and CDR2 SYGVKD. There are 15 residues in the CDR3. CDR3 DNA sequence: TGTGCCATCAGTGAGACGGGACAGTTTGGGGAGACCCAGTACTTC. It translates to CAISETGQFGETQYF.

At least ten counts were recorded for this clonotype. The chain carries TRBV20-1 and TRBJ1-4; D is uncertain. The V end was cut by 5 bases, the J end by 8 bases, with 15 bases between. The CDR3 runs 13 residues. Germline CDR1 is DFQATT and CDR2 is SNEGSKA (reference sequence). The CDR3 sequence is CSAGTNLGEKLFF. The CDR3, as DNA: TGCAGTGCTGGCACAAACCTGGGGGAAAAACTGTTTTTT.

This clonotype was recorded many times. The chain is built from TRBV12-3 or TRBV12-4 and TRBJ1-6, with 7 bases fitting TRBD1. CDR3 length: 15 amino acids. The junction had 7 bases not matched to a gene; V was cut back by 5 bases and J by 6 bases. The CDR3 here is CASSLRDRANSPLHF. CDR3 DNA sequence: TGTGCCAGCAGTCTCCGGGACAGAGCTAATTCACCCCTCCACTTT.

This clonotype was seen at least ten times. The chain joins TRBV20-1 to TRBJ2-1, with 7 bases matching TRBD2. The ends lost 7 bases at V and 7 bases at J; junction bases unmatched: 4. This CDR3 is built from 11 residues. CDR1 and CDR2 (germline): DFQATT, SNEGSKA (reference sequence). The CDR3 nucleotides read TGCAGTGTGGGGGGGTTGAATGAGCAGTTCTTC. It specifies CSVGGLNEQFF.

This clonotype was detected only a few times. The V call is TRBV5-1, the J call TRBJ2-7; D assignment may be TRBD1 or TRBD2 (5 bases each). The CDR3 is made up of 13 amino acids. CDR1 is SGHRS, CDR2 YFSETQ, per germline. Trimming removed 3 bases from V and 6 bases from J, with 13 bases in between. DNA for the CDR3: TGCGCCAGCAGCTGGGGACCGTCCGCCGAGCAGTACTTC. Protein product: CASSWGPSAEQYF.

This clonotype was seen at least ten times. This chain joins TRBV5-1 and TRBJ1-1, with D possibly being TRBD1 (6 bases). The CDR3 totals 15 residues. V was cut by 4 bases and J by 1 base, with 14 bases left in between. The germline CDR1 and CDR2 sequences are SGHRS and YFSETQ. This chain's CDR3 is CASSPGRDKNTEAFF. DNA for the CDR3: TGCGCCAGCAGCCCGGGACGGGACAAGAACACTGAAGCTTTCTTT.

This chain connects TRBV27 to TRBJ2-3; weak D call: TRBD1 (5 bases). This CDR3 is 14 amino acids long. CDR1 and CDR2 (germline): MNHEY, SMNVEV (reference sequence). V was clipped by 3 bases and J by 4 bases, with 11 bases between them. For the CDR3, the DNA is TGTGCCAGCAGTTTCGTTAGGGGCGCAGATACGCAGTATTTT. As protein: CASSFVRGADTQYF.

This clonotype was counted at least ten times. V usage is TRBV5-1 and J usage is TRBJ2-1; D perhaps matches TRBD2 (6 bases). This CDR3 contains 14 residues. Germline-derived CDR1 and CDR2 are SGHRS and YFSETQ. Trimming stripped 4 bases from V and 8 bases from J, with 16 bases between. CDR3 sequence (DNA): TGCGCCAGCAGCCTGGGACTCCTATCGGATGAGCAGTTCTTC. It yields the protein CASSLGLLSDEQFF. The full variable domain, rest sourced from reference TRBV5-1 and TRBJ2-1, is KAGVTQTPRYLIKTRGQQVTLSCSPISGHRSVSWYQQTPGQGLQFLFEYFSETQRNKGNFPGRFSGRQFSNSRSEMNVSTLELGDSALYLCASSLGLLSDEQFFGPGTRLTVL.

This clonotype was detected ten times or more. J is TRBJ1-6 and V is TRBV20-1; 9 bases are shared with TRBD1. CDR1 is DFQATT, CDR2 SNEGSKA, per germline (reference sequence). Losses at the gene ends were 1 base for V and 10 bases for J; bases not matched to a gene: 5. The CDR3 runs to 14 residues. The CDR3 reads CSARAGTGNSPLHF. In nucleotides, the CDR3 is TGCAGTGCTAGAGCTGGGACAGGGAACTCACCCCTCCACTTT.

This sequence joins TRBV12-3 or TRBV12-4 and TRBJ1-3, with TRBD1 as a possible D gene (5 bases). V gave up 8 bases and J gave up 3 bases, with 17 bases separating them. The CDR3 extends over 15 amino acids. The CDR3 DNA is TGTGCCAGCTCTAGATCCGGGACGGGTGGAAACACCATATATTTT. Translating gives CASSRSGTGGNTIYF.

This clonotype was found many times. V usage is TRBV5-4 and J usage is TRBJ1-1; D is uncertain. The CDR3 totals 12 residues. V was trimmed by 2 bases and J by 6 bases, leaving 8 bases between them. Germline-derived CDR1 and CDR2 are SGHNT and YYREEE (reference sequence). CDR3 DNA sequence: TGTGCCAGCAGCTTACCTCGGGCTGAAGCTTTCTTT. Translated: CASSLPRAEAFF.

This clonotype was found many times. The chain links TRBV6-5 to TRBJ2-7, with D unclear. The CDR3 length is 15 residues. Germline V gives CDR1 MNHEY, CDR2 SVGAGI. With 3 bases removed from V and 2 bases from J, the gap between germline ends came to 14 bases. Here the CDR3 reads CASSYLAEMPYEQYF. DNA of the CDR3: TGTGCCAGCAGTTATCTTGCAGAGATGCCCTACGAGCAGTACTTC.